Each of the 12 T cell receptor beta chains below was sequenced from the same sample in a study of human T cells and chemical hapten exposure. Time point given: patch test 2, 6 weeks after DPC sensitization. Treatment meaning: therapeutic diphenylcyclopropenone sensitization with weekly scalp DPC. TCRdb re-called the RACE reads with MiXCR, one entry per CDR3 protein. The table lists 350,000 to 400,000 distinct CDR3 sequences, over 6% of them singletons. The sample was whole blood, taken in connection with sensitization to the hapten diphenylcyclopropenone (DPC). Receptors originate from a woman younger than 35 with alopecia areata. Some clones in this sample may be carry-over from other donors' samples.

In its sample, this clonotype was seen a few times. The V call is TRBV7-9, the J call TRBJ2-2; D remains ambiguous. This CDR3 region has 17 residues. The germline V and J ends were trimmed by 0 bases and 4 bases, with 15 bases remaining between them. CDR1 and CDR2 from the germline V gene are SEHNR and FQNEAQ (reference sequence). CDR3 loop: CASSLAEDPRGTGELFF. Here the CDR3 DNA reads TGTGCCAGCAGCTTAGCGGAAGATCCTCGTGGCACCGGGGAGCTGTTTTTT.

This clonotype came up a few times. The chain uses TRBV7-2 and TRBJ2-1; TRBD2 is a possible D gene (6 bases). The CDR3 loop spans 14 amino acids. CDR1 is SGHTA and CDR2 is FQGNSA in the germline V gene. V lost 4 bases and J lost 4, with 11 bases in between. In nucleotides, the CDR3 is TGTGCCAGCAGCTCGATCGGGGGTTACAATGAGCAGTTCTTC. It is translated as CASSSIGGYNEQFF.

This clonotype was picked up many times. Mismatch with germline at one junction end may stem from a read error. The gene calls are TRBV5-1 and TRBJ2-5, with D hard to call. This CDR3 spans 11 amino acids. Germline CDR1 is SGHRS and CDR2 is YFSETQ. The chain's CDR3 is CASSFQETQYF. In nucleotides, the CDR3 is TGTGCCAGCAGCTTCCAAGAGACCCAGTACTTC.

The chain carries TRBV28 and TRBJ2-6; TRBD2 might be the D (5 bases). This CDR3 is built from 17 residues. CDR1 and CDR2 (germline): MDHEN, SYDVKM. V was trimmed by 6 bases and J by 0 bases, leaving 15 bases between them. DNA of the CDR3: TGTGCCAGCAGCTGGGATTCACGGGGCTCTGGGGCCAACGTCCTGACTTTC. Translated: CASSWDSRGSGANVLTF.

The chain couples TRBV12-3 or TRBV12-4 to TRBJ1-1; the D gene is possibly TRBD1 (6 bases). The CDR3 totals 17 residues. V gave up 1 base and J gave up 0 bases, with 15 bases separating them. The CDR3 sequence: CASSLVTQDRLNTEAFF. The DNA for the CDR3 is TGTGCCAGCAGTTTAGTCACACAGGACAGATTGAACACTGAAGCTTTCTTT.

V and J are TRBV5-4 and TRBJ2-3; D ambiguous. V was clipped by 1 base and J by 6 bases, with 9 bases between them. The CDR3 has 13 amino acids. Germline V lookup: CDR1 SGHNT, CDR2 YYREEE (reference sequence). The CDR3 nucleotides read TGTGCCAGCAGCTTGAGCAGGAAGGATACGCAGTATTTT. It codes for CASSLSRKDTQYF.

The rearrangement joins TRBV14 to TRBJ2-3; D unresolved. From germline, CDR1 is SGHDN and CDR2 FVKESK. Trimming stripped 2 bases from V and 3 bases from J, with 12 bases between. This CDR3 region has 15 residues. The CDR3 coding sequence is TGTGCCAGCAGCCAATTCAGGATTGGAACAGATACGCAGTATTTT. This sequence encodes CASSQFRIGTDTQYF.

This clonotype was counted a few times. This chain links TRBV7-6 with TRBJ2-7, with D possibly TRBD1 on 5 matching bases. V shed 5 bases and J shed 5 bases, with 19 bases lying between them. The CDR3 has 15 residues. Germline V gene sequence: CDR1 SGHVS, CDR2 FNYEAQ. The CDR3 bases are TGTGCCAGCAGCCCCCTAGGGGTAGCCTACCACGAGCAGTACTTC. Translated: CASSPLGVAYHEQYF. Combining the CDR3 with reference TRBV7-6 and TRBJ2-7 gives the whole variable domain GAGVSQSPRYKVTKRGQDVALRCDPISGHVSLYWYRQALGQGPEFLTYFNYEAQQDKSGLPNDRFSAERPEGSISTLTIQRTEQRDSAMYRCASSPLGVAYHEQYFGPGTRLTVT.

The chain employs TRBV2 and TRBJ1-5, with D possibly TRBD1 on 5 matching bases. From germline, CDR1 is SNHLY and CDR2 FYNNEI. CDR3 size: 15 residues. The V end was cut by 2 bases, the J end by 3 bases, with 11 bases between. The CDR3 DNA follows: TGTGCCAGCAGTGAAAGAGGACACGTCAATCAGCCCCAGCATTTT. It is translated as CASSERGHVNQPQHF.

This clonotype was observed a few times. This chain joins TRBV3-1 and TRBJ2-7, with TRBD2 matching over 9 bases. Looked up from germline, CDR1 is LGHDT and CDR2 is YNNKEL (reference sequence). This CDR3 is 15 amino acids long. V lost 0 bases to trimming and J lost 6 bases; unmatched junction nucleotides: 6. The CDR3 reads CASSQDGGLAREQYF. As DNA, the CDR3 is TGTGCCAGCAGCCAAGATGGGGGACTAGCCCGCGAGCAGTACTTC.

This clonotype was detected only a few times. This chain connects TRBV12-5 to TRBJ1-2, with D unresolved. The CDR3 has 14 amino acids. CDR1 is LGHNT and CDR2 is FRNRAP in the germline V gene. Trimming took 2 bases from V and 2 from J, leaving 9 bases between them. The CDR3 sequence is CASGLLLGNYGYTF. The CDR3 DNA follows: TGTGCTAGTGGTTTGCTTTTGGGCAACTATGGCTACACCTTC.

A few counts support this clonotype. The chain employs TRBV5-1 and TRBJ1-1; D remains unclear. Looked up from germline, CDR1 is SGHRS and CDR2 is YFSETQ. The CDR3 length is 17 residues. Trimming removed 0 bases from V and 0 bases from J, with 15 bases in between. CDR3 coding DNA: TGCGCCAGCAGCTTGGAGCCAGAGGGAACTATGAACACTGAAGCTTTCTTT. It encodes CASSLEPEGTMNTEAFF. Full variable domain (missing parts from reference TRBV5-1 and TRBJ1-1): KAGVTQTPRYLIKTRGQQVTLSCSPISGHRSVSWYQQTPGQGLQFLFEYFSETQRNKGNFPGRFSGRQFSNSRSEMNVSTLELGDSALYLCASSLEPEGTMNTEAFFGQGTRLTVV.